The text below deals with one TCR beta chain. This entry is derived from a study of cytomegalovirus exposure and HLA in healthy donors. Overall study context: From HLA-typed donors, an early data release held tens of millions of unique TCRs.

PCR employed 60 Vbeta and 13 Jbeta primers. Produced via immunoSEQ multiplex PCR; TCRdb's table is partial and in-frame only. The ten top clones account for about 0.76%, within a sample of around 75,000 clones. V shed 5 bases and J 4 bases; nucleotides not matched to a gene: 13. The germline V gene encodes CDR1 SGHTA and CDR2 FQGNSA. This CDR3 has 17 residues. The receptor's source is a boy aged 5-17 years in good health and CMV-seronegative. This chain links TRBV7-2 with TRBJ2-1, with TRBD2 identical over 8 bases. Sequencing was carried out using PBMCs. The DNA for the CDR3 is TGTGCCAGCAGCACTACGGGGCGACTAGCGAGGTACAATGAGCAGTTCTTC. It is translated as CASSTTGRLARYNEQFF.